This TCR beta chain was captured in a study of identifying expanded T cells in peripheral blood. Study-level points and caveats: Clone count variance between roughly two-week samples rose with total template count. Differentially abundant clones: 0.95 to 1.5 between replicates, 16.4 at around 15 days, less than 20 at four.

Germline V lookup: CDR1 SQVTM, CDR2 ANQGSEA. The CDR3 loop spans 11 amino acids. Trimming left V 4 bases short and J 5 bases short, with 9 bases between. Here immunoSEQ multiplex PCR was the method, and the copy in TCRdb shows in-frame clones only, minus some. The data hold about 74,000 clones, with roughly four fifths observed a single time. To note about this clone: Its target is unknown.

This TCR was sampled from a person aged 18-70 years in good health. The genes are TRBV29-1 and TRBJ2-7; possible D gene TRBD2, 5 bases. The sequencing sample was made of blood. The DNA for the CDR3 is TGCAGCGTTGGATCCGGGAACGAGCAGTACTTC. Translating gives CSVGSGNEQYF.